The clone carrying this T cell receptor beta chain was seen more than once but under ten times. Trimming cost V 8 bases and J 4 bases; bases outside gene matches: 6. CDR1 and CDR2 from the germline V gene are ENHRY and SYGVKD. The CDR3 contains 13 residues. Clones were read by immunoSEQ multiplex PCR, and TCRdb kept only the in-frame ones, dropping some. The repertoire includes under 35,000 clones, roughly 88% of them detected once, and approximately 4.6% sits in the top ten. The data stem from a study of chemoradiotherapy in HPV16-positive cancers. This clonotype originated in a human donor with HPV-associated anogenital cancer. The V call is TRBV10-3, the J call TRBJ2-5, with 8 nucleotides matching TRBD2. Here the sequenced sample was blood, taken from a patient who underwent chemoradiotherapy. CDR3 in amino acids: CAISAGVGETQYF. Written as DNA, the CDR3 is TGTGCCATCTCAGCGGGAGTAGGAGAGACCCAGTACTTC.